The count of the clone carrying this T cell receptor (beta chain) is one. This record belongs to a study of blood T cell repertoires in COVID-19. Looking at the study overall: The origin of the acute and convalescent COVID-19 samples was the United States, Italy and Spain.

TCRdb's copy holds only in-frame clones and misses some; the assay was immunoSEQ multiplex PCR. The sample shows some 190,000 clones, approximately 77% of them seen only once. This CDR3 has 17 residues. CDR1 and CDR2 (germline): SGHTA, FQGNSA. V trimming: 5 bases; J trimming: 0 bases; junction bases outside the gene matches: 10. The chain uses TRBV7-2 and TRBJ2-1; TRBD2 agrees at 7 bases. What was sequenced was peripheral blood. The receptor comes from a woman over 75 with active or convalescent COVID-19. CDR3 protein: CASSPHLAASSYNEQFF. The CDR3 DNA sequence: TGTGCCAGCAGCCCGCACCTAGCGGCCAGCTCCTACAATGAGCAGTTCTTC.